The 18 T cell receptor beta chains reported below all come from one sample, sequenced in a study of T cells in Graves' hyperthyroidism and ophthalmopathy. RNA transcripts served as the template for amplifying TCR beta CDR3 regions. The HTBI primer set was used in a first-round RT-PCR of the TCR CDR3. TCRdb reanalysed the multiplex PCR reads using MiXCR and keeps one entry per CDR3 protein. The table lists some 500,000 distinct CDR3 sequences, around 15% of them singletons. Sequencing used blood. Receptors were obtained from a young woman with Graves' hyperthyroidism.

This clonotype was seen just once. A read error may be the cause here, since a much bigger clone is one base away. This rearrangement joins TRBV20-1 to TRBJ2-7; D is unresolved. Germline V lookup: CDR1 DFQATT, CDR2 SNEGSKA (reference sequence). Trimming took off 3 bases at V and 0 bases at J, with 6 bases between the two ends. This CDR3 spans 12 amino acids. As DNA, the CDR3 is TGCAGTGCTAGGAGGAGCTCCTACGAGCAGTACGTC. This codes for CSARRSSYEQYV.

This clonotype has ten or more counts. This sequence joins TRBV28 and TRBJ1-1; D gene unclear. The length of the CDR3 is 15 residues. V was clipped by 3 bases and J by 3 bases, with 14 bases between them. Germline V gene lookup returns CDR1 MDHEN and CDR2 SYDVKM. CDR3 protein: CASSFPLGRDTEAFF. The CDR3 nucleotides are TGTGCCAGCAGTTTCCCCCTCGGGAGAGACACTGAAGCTTTCTTT.

There are many counts of this clonotype. The DNA for the CDR3 is TGTGCCACCAGCAGAGAACTCGCCCGGAGCTCCTACAATGAGCAGTTCTTC. Its translation: CATSRELARSSYNEQFF. J is TRBJ2-1 and V is TRBV15; no definite D call. This CDR3 spans 17 amino acids. CDR1 and CDR2 (germline): LNHNV, YYDKDF (reference sequence). The ends were cut back, 0 bases at V and 0 bases at J, with 12 bases in the middle. Together with reference TRBV15 and TRBJ2-1, the CDR3 gives the full variable domain: DAMVIQNPRYQVTQFGKPVTLSCSQTLNHNVMYWYQQKSSQAPKLLFHYYDKDFNNEADTPDNFQSRRPNTSFCFLDIRSPGLGDTAMYLCATSRELARSSYNEQFFGPGTRLTVL.

The table lists this clonotype with a few counts. V gene TRBV4-1 combines with J gene TRBJ2-7; TRBD2 matches 8 bases. Trimming took 0 bases from V and 0 from J; bases not matched to a gene: 4. Germline loops: CDR1 MGHRA, CDR2 YSYEKL. The CDR3 is 16 residues long. In DNA, the CDR3 is TGCGCCAGCAGCCAAGATCCCAGCGGGAGCTCCTACGAGCAGTACTTC. This sequence encodes CASSQDPSGSSYEQYF.

This clonotype was seen ten or more times. The chain employs TRBV12-3 or TRBV12-4 and TRBJ1-2; 9 bases agree with TRBD1. With 6 bases clipped from V and 3 bases from J, the junction kept 11 bases outside the gene matches. The CDR3 has 16 residues. CDR3 sequence: CASSSNRQGGHYGYTF. CDR3 DNA sequence: TGTGCCAGCAGCTCTAATCGACAGGGGGGCCACTATGGCTACACCTTC.

This clonotype was picked up many times. The rearrangement uses TRBV7-2 and TRBJ1-2, with D possibly TRBD1 on 6 matching bases. CDR1 is SGHTA and CDR2 is FQGNSA in the germline V gene. V was shortened by 2 bases and J by 4 bases, with 11 bases between the two germline ends. The CDR3 covers 14 residues. The CDR3 nucleotides are TGTGCCAGCAGCTTAAGCGACAGGAGCTATGGCTACACCTTC. The encoded protein is CASSLSDRSYGYTF.

This clonotype was detected many times. V usage is TRBV20-1 and J usage is TRBJ1-6; D perhaps matches TRBD1 (6 bases). This CDR3 has 18 amino acids. V was shortened by 5 bases and J by 5 bases, with 25 bases between the two germline ends. CDR1 is DFQATT, CDR2 SNEGSKA, per germline (reference sequence). As DNA, the CDR3 is TGCAGTGCTTCGAGATCGTATTCCAGGGGCGCAAATAATTCACCCCTCCACTTT. Its protein is CSASRSYSRGANNSPLHF.

The rearrangement links TRBV29-1 to TRBJ2-3; 15 nucleotides align to TRBD2. CDR1 and CDR2 from the germline V gene are SQVTM and ANQGSEA. Trimming at V came to 7 bases and at J to 0 bases, leaving 8 bases not matched to a gene. The CDR3 totals 17 residues. The CDR3 spells CSALGTSGRSSTDTQYF. The CDR3 DNA reads TGCAGCGCCCTCGGGACTAGCGGGAGGAGTAGCACAGATACGCAGTATTTT.

The genes are TRBV5-8 and TRBJ1-1; 10 bases line up with TRBD1. Germline trimming cut 4 bases from V and 1 base from J; bases unmatched to any gene: 13. Germline V gene sequence: CDR1 SGHTS, CDR2 YDEGEE. The CDR3 runs 18 residues. CDR3 in amino acids: CASSRGGGTGAQNTEAFF. The CDR3 region has the DNA TGTGCCAGCAGCAGAGGAGGAGGGACAGGGGCCCAGAACACTGAAGCTTTCTTT.

This clonotype came up many times. The chain links TRBV5-1 to TRBJ2-1; D remains ambiguous. V was shortened by 4 bases and J by 5 bases, with 13 bases between the two germline ends. CDR1 is SGHRS, CDR2 YFSETQ, per germline. CDR3 size: 14 residues. DNA of the CDR3: TGCGCCAGCAGCCCTACCCTCGGTAACAATGAGCAGTTCTTC. Protein: CASSPTLGNNEQFF. Full variable domain (missing parts from reference TRBV5-1 and TRBJ2-1): KAGVTQTPRYLIKTRGQQVTLSCSPISGHRSVSWYQQTPGQGLQFLFEYFSETQRNKGNFPGRFSGRQFSNSRSEMNVSTLELGDSALYLCASSPTLGNNEQFFGPGTRLTVL.

This clonotype showed up many times. This rearrangement joins TRBV7-9 to TRBJ2-1, with 12 bases that match TRBD2. There are 17 residues in the CDR3. V was pared by 6 bases and J by 5 bases, with 11 bases of the junction left unmatched. Germline loops: CDR1 SEHNR, CDR2 FQNEAQ (reference sequence). In DNA form, the CDR3 reads TGTGCCAGCAGGGGGGGACTAGCGGGCCTAATCGACAATGAGCAGTTCTTC. It specifies CASRGGLAGLIDNEQFF.

The J gene is TRBJ2-1, the V gene TRBV19, with 9 bases that match TRBD1. CDR1 and CDR2 from the germline V gene are LNHDA and SQIVND (reference sequence). The CDR3 totals 17 residues. After removal of 5 bases from V and 0 bases from J, the junction contained 8 bases not matched to a gene. The CDR3 here is CASSQGTGRHSYNEQFF. The DNA for the CDR3 is TGTGCCAGTAGTCAGGGGACAGGGAGACACTCCTACAATGAGCAGTTCTTC.

This clonotype appeared many times. J is TRBJ2-1 and V is TRBV9; 9 bases are shared with TRBD2. V shed 2 bases and J 6 bases; nucleotides not matched to a gene: 6. CDR1 is SGDLS and CDR2 is YYNGEE in the germline V gene. CDR3 size: 15 residues. CDR3 nucleotides: TGTGCCAGCAGCGTTCTCGCGGGAGGGTCCAATGAGCAGTTCTTC. Its translation is CASSVLAGGSNEQFF. The full variable domain, completed using reference TRBV9 and TRBJ2-1, is DSGVTQTPKHLITATGQRVTLRCSPRSGDLSVYWYQQSLDQGLQFLIQYYNGEERAKGNILERFSAQQFPDLHSELNLSSLELGDSALYFCASSVLAGGSNEQFFGPGTRLTVL.

This clonotype was seen more than once but under ten times. The chain employs TRBV29-1 and TRBJ2-1; 9 nucleotides match TRBD2. The germline V gene has CDR1 SQVTM and CDR2 ANQGSEA. V lost 7 bases, J lost 1 base, and 2 bases stayed unmatched. This CDR3 contains 13 residues. CDR3 sequence: CSGSGRSYNEQFF. For the CDR3, the DNA is TGCAGCGGTAGCGGGAGATCCTACAATGAGCAGTTCTTC.

Notes on this clonotype: Possible read error: a much larger clone is one base away. The CDR3 ends on some other residue instead of the conserved phenylalanine or tryptophan, so this is likely a read error. The J gene is TRBJ2-7, the V gene TRBV5-1; D is undetermined. Trimming removed 0 bases at V and 1 base at J, with 8 bases between. The CDR3 runs to 14 residues. CDR1 and CDR2 (germline): SGHRS, YFSETQ. The CDR3, as DNA: TGCGCCAGCAGCTTGGGGGTAGTTTCCTACGAGCAGTACTCC. Translating it yields CASSLGVVSYEQYS.

This clonotype was counted ten times or more. The genes are TRBV6-1 and TRBJ1-1; D gene unclear. CDR1 is MNHNS and CDR2 is SASEGT in the germline V gene. CDR3 length: 15 amino acids. V dropped 1 base and J dropped 1 base, with 10 bases sitting between them. The CDR3 reads CASSEGIMWNTEAFF. The CDR3 DNA reads as TGTGCCAGCAGTGAAGGTATCATGTGGAACACTGAAGCTTTCTTT.

This clonotype was seen ten or more times. The rearrangement joins TRBV6-1 to TRBJ2-3, with 13 bases that match TRBD2. This CDR3 contains 15 residues. Trimming at V came to 6 bases and at J to 4 bases, leaving 4 bases not matched to a gene. Germline values: CDR1 MNHNS, CDR2 SASEGT. CDR3 nucleotides: TGTGCCAGCAGACTAGCGGGAGGGCCTCCAGATACGCAGTATTTT. Protein sequence: CASRLAGGPPDTQYF.

At least ten counts were recorded for this clonotype. The V and J genes are TRBV5-5 and TRBJ2-1; D call uncertain. This CDR3 has 13 residues. Germline values: CDR1 SGHKS, CDR2 YYEKEE (reference sequence). Trimming took 4 bases from V and 8 from J, leaving 13 bases between them. CDR3 DNA: TGTGCCAGCAGCCCAACTTACTGGTATGAGCAGTTCTTC. Its protein is CASSPTYWYEQFF. Supplemented by reference TRBV5-5 and TRBJ2-1, the full variable domain reads DAGVTQSPTHLIKTRGQQVTLRCSPISGHKSVSWYQQVLGQGPQFIFQYYEKEERGRGNFPDRFSARQFPNYSSELNVNALLLGDSALYLCASSPTYWYEQFFGPGTRLTVL.